This T cell receptor (beta chain) was obtained from a study of blood T cell repertoires in COVID-19. In the study overall: The analysed material was cDNA or gDNA that came from T cells, B-cell-depleted T cells, or PBMCs.

Libraries were prepared by immunoSEQ multiplex PCR; TCRdb keeps only in-frame clonotypes and omits some of them. The sample has 83,000 or so clones; more than 85% are singletons. This CDR3 has 14 amino acids. Losses at the gene ends were 5 bases for V and 7 bases for J; bases not matched to a gene: 8. Germline values: CDR1 MDHEN, CDR2 SYDVKM. This TCR came from a man of 80 years or more with active or convalescent COVID-19. Sequenced material: peripheral blood. The J gene is TRBJ1-5, the V gene TRBV28; 7 positions match TRBD1. The CDR3 loop is CASSLTGRRQPQHF. The CDR3 nucleotides read TGTGCCAGCAGTCTGACAGGGCGGAGGCAGCCCCAGCATTTT.